This TCR beta chain was sequenced during a study of OX40 agonist ivuxolimab in advanced cancers. At the level of the whole study: Ivuxolimab, which targeted the costimulatory receptor OX40 (CD134), was an agonistic, fully human IgG2 monoclonal antibody. Prior anti-PD-1, anti-PD-L1 or anti-CTLA-4 therapy was permitted, and checkpoint inhibitors had been received by under 50% of dose-escalation patients. Among the roughly 50 dose-escalation patients, around 20 had hepatocellular carcinoma, about 15 melanoma, 9 renal cell carcinoma and 9 head and neck cancer. Partial responses were achieved by three dose-escalation patients, of whom one had hepatocellular carcinoma and two had cutaneous melanoma. The monotherapy dose-escalation portion (N of about 47 patients) of the phase I ivuxolimab trial is reported in the paper. In the dose-escalation cohort, around four fifths of patients were male, and the mean age was approximately 60 years, with a range of about 23 to 90. Intravenous ivuxolimab was administered to patients every 2 weeks at six dose levels: 0.01, 0.1, 0.3, 1.5, 3 and 10 mg/kg. The purpose of peripheral TCRbeta sequencing was to test whether ivuxolimab changed TCR sequence diversity and led to clonal T-cell expansion.

From its cysteine to its phenylalanine, the CDR3 spans 14 amino acids. The kept DNA is CDR3 alone, 42 bases in frame from the first base. Reading the germline V gene gives CDR1 SQVTM and CDR2 ANQGSEA. V and J lose 7 bases and 4 bases, and a span of 17 bases separates them. Genomic DNA was extracted from sorted cells for sequencing of the TCRbeta CDR3 region. The immunoSEQ Assay was used to sequence the TCRbeta CDR3 regions. TCRdb carries this immuneACCESS record with in-frame sequences only. Its versions omit some clonotypes, under half of them owing to an unresolved V gene in the studies checked, with the rest unexplained. Here the sample has 75,000 to 90,000 clones; 89% occur a single time. 8% to 10% of the sample belongs to the ten largest clones. About this clone: The antigen it recognizes is unknown. No clone much larger than this one lies a single base away; base qualities are absent.

Overall results and qualifications from the work: Low levels of normalized T-cell clonal expansion were also seen in some patients who did not respond. Which antigens the clonally expanded peripheral T cells were specific for was not determined. At doses of 0.1 to 3.0 mg/kg, clonal expansion of both CD4+ and CD8+ T cells in blood was seen between baseline and week 6. In the 0.1-3.0 mg/kg groups, partial responders were among the patients with the lowest normalized peripheral clonal expansion, particularly in CD8+ T cells. On average, CD8+ T cells showed more expanded clones than CD4+ T cells after ivuxolimab.

Patients with a history of autoimmune disease or receiving systemic immunosuppression were excluded from the trial. Peripheral blood for TCR sequencing was drawn from every dose cohort at baseline, at cycle 4 day 1 and at cycle 7 day 1. Samples came from an open-label, multicenter, first-in-human phase I dose-escalation trial of ivuxolimab. Adults with locally advanced or metastatic melanoma, renal cell carcinoma, hepatocellular carcinoma or head and neck squamous cell carcinoma were enrolled in the trial. Before TCR sequencing, CD4+ and CD8+ T cells were separately sorted from peripheral blood. Sequencing was performed on CD4+ or CD8+ T cells sorted from blood, taken in a trial of the OX40 agonist ivuxolimab. This receptor was taken from an adult with an advanced solid tumor such as melanoma, head and neck, liver or kidney cancer. The sequence is built from TRBV29-1 and TRBJ1-3; a tentative D call is TRBD1 (5 bases match). The DNA sequence follows: TGCAGCGGATCCGCCGGGGGGATCGGAAACACCATATATTTT. It specifies CSGSAGGIGNTIYF.